This T cell receptor (beta chain) stems from a study of blood T cell repertoires in COVID-19 (dated by TCRdb to 2020 to 2021). Turning to the overall study: The collaborator samples originated in the United States, Italy and Spain and spanned the acute and convalescent phases of COVID-19. The prospective study material was composed of cDNA or gDNA derived from T cells, B-cell-depleted T cells, or PBMCs. Subjects who had been exposed to COVID-19, were actively infected with it, or had recovered from it provided the deeply sampled blood TCRbeta repertoires that made up the dataset. The repertoires were released in a freely available public database intended as a resource for research on the immune response to SARS-CoV-2. The samples were drawn from two sources: the first 160 participants of the ongoing ImmuneRACE study, and about 1,300 subjects contributed by 6 global collaborators. A de-identified subject ID, COVID-19 status, age in years and sex were almost always included in the sample metadata. Where available, HLA class I and class II types were obtained from metadata supplied by the sample provider rather than from assay-based typing.

This clone was counted once. The antigen this receptor binds is unknown. Base qualities are not recorded, but no much larger clone differs from it by a single base. Samples from volunteer blood donors who had recovered from COVID-19 were contributed by a second Seattle source. The collaborating institutions used their own protocols to collect whole blood in K2EDTA tubes. For TCRbeta analysis, collaborators shipped samples as frozen whole blood, isolated PBMCs, or DNA extracted from either of those sample types. TCRbeta CDR3 regions were amplified from genomic DNA by means of the immunoSEQ Assay, a bias-controlled multiplex PCR. From the authors' description of their analysis: Within the assay, amplification of reference gene primers was used to estimate how many nucleated cells each sample contained. To quantify the absolute abundance of each unique TCRbeta CDR3 rearrangement, sequence reads were collapsed and filtered. For each sample, productive Simpson clonality was calculated by taking the square root of Simpson's diversity index across productive rearrangements. TCRdb limited this immuneACCESS table to in-frame rearrangements with V and J called. A share of clones is missing; checked studies link under half to unresolved V genes, and the rest is unexplained. For V, J and clone size, that table is used; D and trimming come from the DNA. This sample gives hundreds of thousands of clones in total; around 86% of them show up just once. Roughly 1.6% of the sample is held by the ten biggest clonotypes.

The CDR3 measures 16 amino acids from cysteine to phenylalanine. Just CDR3 DNA is preserved here, 48 bases in frame from base 1. From V the trimming removes 0 bases and from J it removes 2 bases, while the gene matches leave 5 bases of the junction unaccounted for. The germline V gene supplies CDR1 ENHRY and CDR2 SYGVKD. What the work shows at the level of the full study, not this receptor alone: How much clinical and demographic metadata was included differed by source and by participant, and the metadata was provided uncurated.

The sequence derives from a woman aged 40 to 50 who had recovered from COVID-19. Sequenced: peripheral blood. The sequence joins TRBV10-3 to TRBJ2-3; 7 bases in between match TRBD2. The DNA sequence is given as TGTGCCATCAGTGAGTCGGCGGGGGAGATCACAGATACGCAGTATTTT. Its coded protein is CAISESAGEITDTQYF.